This T cell receptor (beta chain) was sequenced during a study of CD8+ T cells in alopecia areata. Turning to the study itself: Treated patients took oral tofacitinib at 5 to 10 mg twice daily.

Overall study findings and caveats: Against the mouse data, patients shared TCRs less clearly, possibly for HLA reasons.

As regards this clone: Its antigen is undetermined.

Reverse transcription of extracted RNA yielded cDNA, which provided the sequencing template. Repertoires were generated with immunoSEQ multiplex PCR, while TCRdb's copy carries only in-frame clones and drops some. The sample includes approximately 91,000 clones, around 44% of them seen just once. The germline CDR1 and CDR2 sequences are SGHDN and FVKESK. V dropped 5 bases and J dropped 7; count of bases not matched to a gene: 7. The CDR3 has 13 residues. The TCR was taken from a human donor with alopecia areata. The J gene is TRBJ2-7, the V gene TRBV14; TRBD1 agrees at 8 bases. Source material: CD4+ T cells sorted from blood. CDR3 sequence reads: CASSAQGAGEQYF. The CDR3 bases are TGTGCCAGCAGCGCCCAGGGGGCGGGGGAGCAGTACTTC.